The 18 T cell receptor beta chains below were found in one sample sequenced in a study of cytomegalovirus exposure and HLA in healthy donors. Only in-frame clones appear in the TCRdb table, and some are missing; sequencing was by immunoSEQ multiplex PCR. The table has some 120,000 clones, about nine tenths seen once; the top ten hold roughly 1.4%. Sequencing was done on a sample of PBMCs. The receptors come from a man aged 25 to 40 in good health and CMV-seronegative.

V is TRBV5-4 and J is TRBJ2-7; TRBD2 aligns across 10 bases. The trim removed 4 bases at V and 5 bases at J, leaving 6 bases unmatched. Per the germline V gene, CDR1 is SGHNT and CDR2 is YYREEE (reference sequence). This CDR3 has 14 residues. The CDR3 loop reads CASSRTSGKDEQYF. In DNA form, the CDR3 reads TGTGCCAGCAGCCGTACTAGCGGGAAGGACGAGCAGTACTTC.

V is TRBV5-1 and J is TRBJ1-4; D unclear. Per germline, CDR1 SGHRS and CDR2 YFSETQ. The ends were cut back, 0 bases at V and 5 bases at J, with 8 bases in the middle. This CDR3 contains 14 residues. The CDR3 sequence is CASSLDSLNEKLFF. The CDR3 region has the DNA TGCGCCAGCAGCTTGGACTCCCTCAATGAAAAACTGTTTTTT.

The chain combines TRBV28 with TRBJ1-1; D is unresolved. V lost 8 bases to trimming and J lost 3 bases, with 19 bases between them. This CDR3 has 15 amino acids. Germline V CDR1 and CDR2: MDHEN, SYDVKM. In DNA, the CDR3 is TGTGCCAGCCGAATCGGCGGTGACCGATACACTGAAGCTTTCTTT. It yields the protein CASRIGGDRYTEAFF.

The chain is built from TRBV7-6 and TRBJ2-2; 9 bases line up with TRBD2. The germline gives CDR1 SGHVS, CDR2 FNYEAQ. V gave up 3 bases and J gave up 6 bases; unmatched junction bases: 5. CDR3 size: 15 residues. The CDR3 is CASSLGLARAGELFF. The CDR3, as DNA: TGTGCCAGCAGCTTGGGACTAGCCCGAGCCGGGGAGCTGTTTTTT.

This chain connects TRBV19 to TRBJ1-2; 10 bases match TRBD1. The CDR3 loop spans 17 amino acids. Germline trimming cut 2 bases from V and 6 bases from J; bases unmatched to any gene: 12. Germline V gene data show CDR1 as LNHDA and CDR2 as SQIVND (reference sequence). For the CDR3, the DNA is TGTGCCAGTAGTATACTCACGGGACAGGGGCTTGGTGATGGCTACACCTTC. Translating it yields CASSILTGQGLGDGYTF. Complete variable domain (other parts from reference TRBV19 and TRBJ1-2): DGGITQSPKYLFRKEGQNVTLSCEQNLNHDAMYWYRQDPGQGLRLIYYSQIVNDFQKGDIAEGYSVSREKKESFPLTVTSAQKNPTAFYLCASSILTGQGLGDGYTFGSGTRLTVV.

The CDR3 sequence is CASSSRDKSSLSGNTIYF. CDR3 DNA: TGTGCCAGCAGCTCGAGGGACAAGTCGTCTCTCTCTGGAAACACCATATATTTT. V gene TRBV7-9 combines with J gene TRBJ1-3, with a tentative D call TRBD1 (6 bases). The CDR3 has 18 residues. V lost 4 bases and J lost 0, with 19 bases in between. From germline, CDR1 is SEHNR and CDR2 FQNEAQ (reference sequence).

This chain joins TRBV27 and TRBJ2-5, with 8 nucleotides matching TRBD2. The germline CDR1 and CDR2 sequences are MNHEY and SMNVEV (reference sequence). With V trimmed by 2 bases and J by 2 bases, 4 bases remained unmatched. There are 15 residues in the CDR3. The CDR3 DNA reads as TGTGCCAGCAGTTTAACAATAGCGGGGCAAGAGACCCAGTACTTC. It specifies CASSLTIAGQETQYF.

V usage is TRBV11-2 and J usage is TRBJ2-3, with TRBD2 matching over 9 bases. V was clipped by 0 bases and J by 4 bases; unmatched bases: 17. The germline CDR1 and CDR2 sequences are SGHAT and FQNNGV. The CDR3 spans 20 residues. The CDR3 loop reads CASSLDLRLAGLGGPDTQYF. CDR3 nucleotides: TGTGCCAGCAGCTTAGATTTGCGGCTAGCGGGATTAGGGGGCCCAGATACGCAGTATTTT.

This rearrangement joins TRBV27 to TRBJ2-2; tentatively, D is TRBD2 (6 bases). The CDR3 runs to 14 residues. CDR1 and CDR2 (germline): MNHEY, SMNVEV (reference sequence). Trimming cost V 4 bases and J 2 bases, with 8 bases left between them. CDR3 nucleotides: TGTGCCAGCAGTTGGGGACTTAACACCGGGGAGCTGTTTTTT. This translates into CASSWGLNTGELFF.

J is TRBJ2-3 and V is TRBV12-5; 11 bases line up with TRBD2. The V and J ends lost 0 bases and 0 bases, in that order; junction bases with no gene match: 14. The CDR3 contains 21 residues. Germline CDR1 is LGHNT and CDR2 is FRNRAP. The DNA for the CDR3 is TGTGCTAGTGGTTTGGTGCCTAGCGGGGGGTTATTACCTTCTAGCACAGATACGCAGTATTTT. This encodes CASGLVPSGGLLPSSTDTQYF.

The chain uses TRBV29-1 and TRBJ1-1; 8 bases line up with TRBD1. Germline V lookup: CDR1 SQVTM, CDR2 ANQGSEA. This CDR3 is built from 13 residues. CDR3 coding DNA: TGCACCGGGGGTGGGACAGGCGGCCACGAAGCTTTCTTT. Its translation is CTGGGTGGHEAFF.

This clone was counted at least ten times. The gene calls are TRBV5-1 and TRBJ1-6, with D possibly being TRBD1 (5 bases). CDR3 length: 13 residues. Germline lookup yields CDR1 SGHRS and CDR2 YFSETQ. V was shortened by 6 bases and J by 10 bases, with 14 bases between the two germline ends. CDR3 bases: TGCGCCAGCAATGACGGGGGGAACTCACCCCTCCACTTT. Translated: CASNDGGNSPLHF.

This sequence joins TRBV5-1 and TRBJ1-6; TRBD1 might be the D (5 bases). From germline, CDR1 is SGHRS and CDR2 YFSETQ. V was pared by 0 bases and J by 7 bases, with 11 bases between. The length of the CDR3 is 15 residues. This chain's CDR3 is CASSLVHGGNSPLHF. DNA for the CDR3: TGCGCCAGCAGCTTGGTACACGGGGGAAATTCACCCCTCCACTTT.

V and J are TRBV10-1 and TRBJ2-5; D gene unclear. This CDR3 has 16 amino acids. Germline CDR1 WNHNN, CDR2 SYGVQD (reference sequence). Trimming cost V 0 bases and J 1 base, with 12 bases left between them. The CDR3 DNA sequence: TGCGCCAGCAGTGAGTCTGGCCACATGATCCAAGAGACCCAGTACTTC. Its protein product is CASSESGHMIQETQYF.

The V gene is TRBV6-1, the J gene TRBJ2-4; D ambiguous. There are 16 residues in the CDR3. The germline V gene has CDR1 MNHNS and CDR2 SASEGT. The V gene lost 2 bases and the J gene lost 0 bases, with 11 bases spanning the gap. CDR3 coding DNA: TGTGCCAGCAGTGAAATCGGCAGGTTAGCCAAAAACATTCAGTACTTC. This encodes CASSEIGRLAKNIQYF.

The chain uses TRBV4-3 and TRBJ1-4, with a possible D match to TRBD1 (5 bases). Per the germline V gene, CDR1 is LGHNA and CDR2 is YSLEER. The CDR3 runs to 15 residues. Trimming stripped 2 bases from V and 8 bases from J, with 15 bases between. The CDR3 DNA is TGCGCCAGCAGCCAAAGGGGACTGAGGGAGGAAAAACTGTTTTTT. This codes for CASSQRGLREEKLFF.

V usage is TRBV5-6 and J usage is TRBJ1-3, with D possibly matching TRBD1 (6 bases). The germline gives CDR1 SGHDT, CDR2 YYEEEE. V shed 5 bases and J shed 0 bases, with 15 bases lying between them. The CDR3 extends over 16 amino acids. The CDR3 DNA reads as TGTGCCAGCAGACAAGGACAGCCCTACTCTGGAAACACCATATATTTT. Its translation: CASRQGQPYSGNTIYF.

The V call is TRBV5-1, the J call TRBJ1-2, with TRBD1 matching 9 bases. The CDR3 covers 15 residues. CDR1 is SGHRS and CDR2 is YFSETQ in the germline V gene. With V trimmed by 0 bases and J by 7 bases, 7 bases remained unmatched. The CDR3 DNA reads TGCGCCAGCAGCTTGGACCGGGACAGGGTAGCTGGCTACACCTTC. It is translated as CASSLDRDRVAGYTF.